This T cell receptor (beta chain) was found in a study of blood T cell repertoires in COVID-19. Across the study: T cells, B-cell-depleted T cells, or PBMCs supplied cDNA or gDNA.

Germline lookup yields CDR1 LNHDA and CDR2 SQIVND (reference sequence). The V end lost 3 bases, the J end lost 1 base, and 15 bases lay between the germline ends. This CDR3 region has 16 residues. Original methodology: Researchers report that nucleated cell counts were estimated from reference gene primer amplification. Sequenced by immunoSEQ multiplex PCR; TCRdb stores in-frame clones only, minus some. The V and J calls and clone size were taken over from that table, and D and trimming were inferred from the DNA. The table has about 290,000 clones, about 89% seen once. The gene calls are TRBV19 and TRBJ1-2; weak D call: TRBD1 (5 bases). The receptor was derived from a woman between 35 and 50 years old who had recovered from COVID-19. Sequencing used peripheral blood. In DNA, the CDR3 is TGTGCCAGTAGTATCTTGTTCGCGGGACTTAACTATGGCTACACCTTC. This gives the protein CASSILFAGLNYGYTF.